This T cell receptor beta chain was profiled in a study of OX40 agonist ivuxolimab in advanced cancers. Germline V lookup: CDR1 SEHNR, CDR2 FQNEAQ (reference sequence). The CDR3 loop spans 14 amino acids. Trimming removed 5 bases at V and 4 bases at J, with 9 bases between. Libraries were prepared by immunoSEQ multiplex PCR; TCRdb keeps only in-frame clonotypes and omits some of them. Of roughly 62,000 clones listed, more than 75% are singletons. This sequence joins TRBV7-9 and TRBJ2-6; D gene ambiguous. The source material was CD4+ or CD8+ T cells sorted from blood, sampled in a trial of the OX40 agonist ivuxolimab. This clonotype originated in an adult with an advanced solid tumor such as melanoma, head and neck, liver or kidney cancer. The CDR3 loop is CASSVDGGANVLTF. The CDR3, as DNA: TGTGCCAGCAGCGTAGATGGCGGGGCCAACGTCCTGACTTTC.